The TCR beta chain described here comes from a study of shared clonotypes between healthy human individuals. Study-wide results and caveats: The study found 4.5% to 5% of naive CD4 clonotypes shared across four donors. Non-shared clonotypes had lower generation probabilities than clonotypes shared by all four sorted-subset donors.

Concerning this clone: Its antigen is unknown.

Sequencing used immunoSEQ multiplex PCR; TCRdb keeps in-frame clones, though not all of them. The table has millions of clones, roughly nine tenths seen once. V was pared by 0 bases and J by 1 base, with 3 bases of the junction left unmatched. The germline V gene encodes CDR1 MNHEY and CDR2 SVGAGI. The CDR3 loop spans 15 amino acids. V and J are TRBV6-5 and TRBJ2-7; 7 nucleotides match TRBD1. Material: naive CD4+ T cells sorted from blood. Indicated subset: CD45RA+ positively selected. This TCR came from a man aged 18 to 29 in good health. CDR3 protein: CASSYSQTGSYEQYF. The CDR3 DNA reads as TGTGCCAGCAGTTACTCCCAGACAGGGTCCTACGAGCAGTACTTC.